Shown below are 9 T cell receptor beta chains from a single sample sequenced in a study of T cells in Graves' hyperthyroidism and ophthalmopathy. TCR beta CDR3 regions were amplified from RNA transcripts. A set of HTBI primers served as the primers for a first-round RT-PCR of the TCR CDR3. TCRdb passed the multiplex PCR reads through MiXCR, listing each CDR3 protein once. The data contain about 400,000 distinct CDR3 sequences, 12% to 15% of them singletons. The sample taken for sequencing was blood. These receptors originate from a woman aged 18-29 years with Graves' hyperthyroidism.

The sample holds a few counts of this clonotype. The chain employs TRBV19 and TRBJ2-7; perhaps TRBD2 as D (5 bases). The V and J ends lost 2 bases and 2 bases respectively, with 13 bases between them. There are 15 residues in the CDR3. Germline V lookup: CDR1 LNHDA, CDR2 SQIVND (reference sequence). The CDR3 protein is CASSITGRGPYEQYF. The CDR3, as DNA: TGTGCCAGTAGTATAACGGGCCGGGGTCCCTACGAGCAGTACTTC.

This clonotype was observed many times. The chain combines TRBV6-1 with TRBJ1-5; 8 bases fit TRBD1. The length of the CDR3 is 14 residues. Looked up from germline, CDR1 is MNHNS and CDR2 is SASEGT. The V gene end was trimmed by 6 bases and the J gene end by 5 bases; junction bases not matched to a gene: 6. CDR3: CASRPTGDHQPQHF. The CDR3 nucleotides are TGTGCCAGCAGGCCGACAGGGGATCATCAGCCCCAGCATTTT.

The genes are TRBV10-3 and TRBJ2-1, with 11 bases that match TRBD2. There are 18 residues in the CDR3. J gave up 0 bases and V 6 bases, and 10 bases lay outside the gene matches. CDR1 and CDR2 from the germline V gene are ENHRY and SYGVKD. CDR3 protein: CAIRETSGIPSSYNEQFF. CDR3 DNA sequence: TGTGCCATCAGAGAGACTAGCGGGATTCCGAGCTCCTACAATGAGCAGTTCTTC.

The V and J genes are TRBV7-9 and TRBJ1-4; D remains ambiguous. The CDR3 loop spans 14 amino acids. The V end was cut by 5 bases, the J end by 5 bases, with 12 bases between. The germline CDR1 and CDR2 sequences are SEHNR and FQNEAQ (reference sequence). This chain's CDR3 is CASSPPPGNEKLFF. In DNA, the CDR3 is TGTGCCAGCAGCCCGCCTCCGGGGAATGAAAAACTGTTTTTT.

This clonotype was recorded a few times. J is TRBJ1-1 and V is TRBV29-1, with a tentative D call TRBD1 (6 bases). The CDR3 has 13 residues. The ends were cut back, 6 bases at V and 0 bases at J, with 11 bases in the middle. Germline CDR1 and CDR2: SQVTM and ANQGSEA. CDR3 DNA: TGCAGCGTAAGGGGGACGGTGAACACTGAAGCTTTCTTT. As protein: CSVRGTVNTEAFF.

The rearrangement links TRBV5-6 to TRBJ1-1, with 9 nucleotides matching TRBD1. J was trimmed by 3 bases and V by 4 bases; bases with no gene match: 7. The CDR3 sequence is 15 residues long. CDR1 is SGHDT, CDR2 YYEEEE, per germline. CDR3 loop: CASSGDRGEHTEAFF. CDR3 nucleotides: TGTGCCAGCAGCGGTGACAGGGGGGAGCACACTGAAGCTTTCTTT.

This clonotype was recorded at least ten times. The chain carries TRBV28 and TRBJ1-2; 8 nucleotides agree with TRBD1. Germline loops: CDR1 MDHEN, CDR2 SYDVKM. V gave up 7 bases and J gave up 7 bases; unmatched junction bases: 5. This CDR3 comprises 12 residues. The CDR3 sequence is CASTGQAGGYTF. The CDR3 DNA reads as TGTGCCAGCACGGGACAGGCGGGTGGCTACACCTTC.

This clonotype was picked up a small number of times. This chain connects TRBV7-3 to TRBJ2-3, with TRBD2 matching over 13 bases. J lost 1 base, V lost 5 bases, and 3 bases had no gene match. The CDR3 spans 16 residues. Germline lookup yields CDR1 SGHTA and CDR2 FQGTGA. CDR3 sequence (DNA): TGTGCCAGCAGCCGAACTAGCGGGGGGGGCACAGATACGCAGTATTTT. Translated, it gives CASSRTSGGGTDTQYF. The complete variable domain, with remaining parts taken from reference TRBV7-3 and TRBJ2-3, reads GAGVSQTPSNKVTEKGKYVELRCDPISGHTALYWYRQSLGQGPEFLIYFQGTGAADDSGLPNDRFFAVRPEGSVSTLKIQRTERGDSAVYLCASSRTSGGGTDTQYFGPGTRLTVL.

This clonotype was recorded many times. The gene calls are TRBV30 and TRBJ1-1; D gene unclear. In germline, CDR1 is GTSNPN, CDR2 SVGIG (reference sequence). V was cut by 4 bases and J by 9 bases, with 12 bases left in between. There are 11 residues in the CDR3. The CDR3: CAWTLEGQAFF. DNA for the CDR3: TGTGCCTGGACCCTTGAGGGCCAAGCTTTCTTT. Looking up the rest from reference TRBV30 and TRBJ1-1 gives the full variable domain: SQTIHQWPATLVQPVGSPLSLECTVEGTSNPNLYWYRQAAGRGLQLLFYSVGIGQISSEVPQNLSASRPQDRQFILSSKKLLLSDSGFYLCAWTLEGQAFFGQGTRLTVV.